This TCR beta chain was recorded in a study of blood T cell repertoires in COVID-19. Study summary: Researchers got acute and convalescent COVID-19 samples from the United States, Italy and Spain. Nucleic acid was either cDNA or gDNA, and it came from T cells, B-cell-depleted T cells, or PBMCs.

The CDR3 is made up of 16 amino acids. Germline-derived CDR1 and CDR2 are LGHDT and YNNKEL (reference sequence). V gave up 3 bases and J gave up 3 bases; unmatched junction bases: 9. Methods used by the authors: Reference gene primer amplification gave estimated nucleated cell counts. Here immunoSEQ multiplex PCR was the method, and the copy in TCRdb shows in-frame clones only, minus some. V, J and clone size are those of that table, while D and trimming were read from the DNA. The data show about 250,000 clones, around nine tenths seen once. This sequence originates from a young man with active or convalescent COVID-19. The chain has TRBV3-1 (or the pseudogene TRBV3-2) and TRBJ2-3, with 7 positions matching TRBD1. Sequenced sample: peripheral blood. The CDR3 coding sequence is TGTGCCAGCAGCCAGGATACAGGGGCAGTAACAGATACGCAGTATTTT. This sequence encodes CASSQDTGAVTDTQYF.